The entry below describes one T cell receptor beta chain. The source of the sample is a study of control samples from healthy donors and cancer patients. Repertoires were generated with immunoSEQ multiplex PCR, while TCRdb's copy carries only in-frame clones and drops some. The table shows 35,000 to 50,000 clones, with about 87% occurring only once. The sample taken for sequencing was PBMCs. The clonotype originates from a woman between 55 and 75 years old with lung cancer.

CDR3 nucleotides: TGTGCCTGGAGTCTCACTAGCGGCGGAGATACGCAGTATTTT. Its protein is CAWSLTSGGDTQYF. The chain uses TRBV30 and TRBJ2-3, with TRBD2 matching over 8 bases. The germline gives CDR1 GTSNPN, CDR2 SVGIG (reference sequence). The CDR3 consists of 14 residues. The V gene end was trimmed by 2 bases and the J gene end by 5 bases; junction bases not matched to a gene: 6.